The sample holds many counts of the clone carrying this T cell receptor (beta chain). This record belongs to a study of CD4 and CD8 cells across lung adenocarcinoma regions. The CDR3 runs 13 residues. Per germline, CDR1 MNHEY and CDR2 SVGAGI. V was pared by 4 bases and J by 8 bases, with 14 bases between. TCRdb used MiXCR to reprocess the PCR reads, holding one entry per CDR3 protein. Of 10,000 to 15,000 distinct CDR3 sequences in the sample, 53% were seen once. What was sequenced was CD8+ T cells from the center of a lung tumor. The receptor's source is a female donor with lung adenocarcinoma. The CD4 and CD8 labels of this study may be unreliable. V gene TRBV6-5 combines with J gene TRBJ1-1; TRBD1 might be the D (5 bases). CDR3 DNA sequence: TGTGCCAGCAGTTTAGGGGTGTCCCTGGAAGCTTTCTTT. Translation gives CASSLGVSLEAFF.